The present entry profiles one T cell receptor (beta chain) with its context. RNA transcripts gave rise to amplified TCR beta CDR3 regions. The HTBI primer set drove a first-round RT-PCR of the TCR CDR3. TCRdb itself ran the multiplex PCR reads through MiXCR, one entry per CDR3 protein. The sample lists about 660,000 distinct CDR3 sequences, roughly 46% occurring once. With 2 bases removed from V and 0 bases from J, the gap between germline ends came to 9 bases. The length of the CDR3 is 16 residues. Germline CDR1 and CDR2: SGHRS and YFSETQ. The data derive from a study of T cells in Graves' hyperthyroidism and ophthalmopathy.

This chain joins TRBV5-1 and TRBJ2-6; possible D gene TRBD1, 5 bases. The specimen was peripheral blood or thyroid tissue (not recorded which). The clonotype was recovered from an adult man with Graves' disease, either hyperthyroidism or ophthalmopathy (not recorded which). The CDR3 spells CASSFGASSGANVLTF. CDR3 nucleotide sequence: TGCGCCAGCAGCTTTGGGGCCTCCTCTGGGGCCAACGTCCTGACTTTC.